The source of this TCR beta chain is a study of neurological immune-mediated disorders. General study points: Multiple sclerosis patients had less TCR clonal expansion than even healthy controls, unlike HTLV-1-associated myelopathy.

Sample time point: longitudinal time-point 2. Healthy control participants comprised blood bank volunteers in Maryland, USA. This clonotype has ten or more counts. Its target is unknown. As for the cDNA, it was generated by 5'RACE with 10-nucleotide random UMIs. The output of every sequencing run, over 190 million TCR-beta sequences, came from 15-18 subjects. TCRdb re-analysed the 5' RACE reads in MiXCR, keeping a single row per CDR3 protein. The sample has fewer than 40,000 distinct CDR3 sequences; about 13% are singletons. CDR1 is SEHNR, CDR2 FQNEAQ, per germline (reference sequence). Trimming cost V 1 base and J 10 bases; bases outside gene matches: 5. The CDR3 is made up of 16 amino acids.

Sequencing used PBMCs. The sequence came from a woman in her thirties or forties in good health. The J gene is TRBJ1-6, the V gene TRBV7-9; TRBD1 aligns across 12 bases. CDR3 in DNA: TGTGCCAGCAGCTTAGATCGGGACAGGGGGCTCTCACCCCTCCACTTT. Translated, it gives CASSLDRDRGLSPLHF.